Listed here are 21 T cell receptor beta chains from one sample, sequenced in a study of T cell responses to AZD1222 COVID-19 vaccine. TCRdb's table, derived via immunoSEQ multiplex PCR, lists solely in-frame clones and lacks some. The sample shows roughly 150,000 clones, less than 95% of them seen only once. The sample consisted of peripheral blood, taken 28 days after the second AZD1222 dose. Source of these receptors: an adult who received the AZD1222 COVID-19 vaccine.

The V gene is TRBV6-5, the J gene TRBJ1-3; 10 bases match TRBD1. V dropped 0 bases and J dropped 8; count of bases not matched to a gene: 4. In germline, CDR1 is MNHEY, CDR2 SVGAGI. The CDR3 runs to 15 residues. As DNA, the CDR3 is TGTGCCAGCAGTTACTCCACGGGGACAGGGGACACCATATATTTT. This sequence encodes CASSYSTGTGDTIYF.

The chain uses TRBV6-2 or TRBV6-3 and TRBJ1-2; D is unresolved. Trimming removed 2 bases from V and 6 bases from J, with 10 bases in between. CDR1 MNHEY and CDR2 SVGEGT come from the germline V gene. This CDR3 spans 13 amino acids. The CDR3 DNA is TGTGCCAGCAGTTACCTGGGTGGGGATGGCTACACCTTC. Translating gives CASSYLGGDGYTF.

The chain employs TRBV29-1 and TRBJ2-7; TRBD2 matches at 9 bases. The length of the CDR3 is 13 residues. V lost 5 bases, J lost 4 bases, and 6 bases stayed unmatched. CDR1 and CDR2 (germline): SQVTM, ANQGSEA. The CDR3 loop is CSVPLAGRYEQYF. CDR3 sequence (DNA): TGCAGCGTTCCCCTAGCGGGAAGGTACGAGCAGTACTTC.

DNA of the CDR3: TGTGCCAGCAAAGAGGGACAGGGAGGTCAGCCCCAGCATTTT. This encodes CASKEGQGGQPQHF. The chain links TRBV6-5 to TRBJ1-5; TRBD1 aligns across 9 bases. Germline V CDR1 and CDR2: MNHEY, SVGAGI. J lost 6 bases, V lost 7 bases, and 7 bases had no gene match. The CDR3 is made up of 14 amino acids.

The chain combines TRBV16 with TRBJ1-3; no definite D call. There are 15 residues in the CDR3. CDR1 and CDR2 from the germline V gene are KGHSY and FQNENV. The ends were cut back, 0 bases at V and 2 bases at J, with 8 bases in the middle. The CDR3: CASSQSATAGNTIYF. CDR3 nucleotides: TGTGCCAGCAGCCAATCTGCCACGGCTGGAAACACCATATATTTT.

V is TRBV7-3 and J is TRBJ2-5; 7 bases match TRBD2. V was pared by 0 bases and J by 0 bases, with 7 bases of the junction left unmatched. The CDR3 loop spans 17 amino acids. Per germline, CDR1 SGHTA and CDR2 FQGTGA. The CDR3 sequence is CASSLTGLDPYQETQYF. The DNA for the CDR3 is TGTGCCAGCAGCTTAACTGGACTAGATCCCTACCAAGAGACCCAGTACTTC.

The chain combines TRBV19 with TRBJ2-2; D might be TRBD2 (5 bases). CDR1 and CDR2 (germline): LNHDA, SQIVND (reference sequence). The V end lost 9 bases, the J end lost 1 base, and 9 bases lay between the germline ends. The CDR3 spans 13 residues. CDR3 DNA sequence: TGTGCCAGCGGTCGGGGGAACACCGGGGAGCTGTTTTTT. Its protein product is CASGRGNTGELFF.

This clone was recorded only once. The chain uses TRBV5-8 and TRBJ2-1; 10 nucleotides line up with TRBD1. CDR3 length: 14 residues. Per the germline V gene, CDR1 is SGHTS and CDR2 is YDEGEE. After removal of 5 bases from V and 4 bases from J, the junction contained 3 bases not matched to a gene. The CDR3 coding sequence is TGTGCCAGCAGTTGGACAGGGGGTTACAATGAGCAGTTCTTC. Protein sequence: CASSWTGGYNEQFF.

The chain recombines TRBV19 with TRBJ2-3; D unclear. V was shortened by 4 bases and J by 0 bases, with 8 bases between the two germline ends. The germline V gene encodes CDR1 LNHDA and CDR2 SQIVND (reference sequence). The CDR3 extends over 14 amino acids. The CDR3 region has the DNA TGTGCCAGTAGTACCAAAAGCAGCACAGATACGCAGTATTTT. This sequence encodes CASSTKSSTDTQYF.

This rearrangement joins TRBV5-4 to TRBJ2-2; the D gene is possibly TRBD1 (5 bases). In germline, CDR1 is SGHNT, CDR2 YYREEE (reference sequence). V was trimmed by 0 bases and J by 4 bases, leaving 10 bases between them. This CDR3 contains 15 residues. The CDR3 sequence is CASSLDRLGTGELFF. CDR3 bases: TGTGCCAGCAGCTTGGACAGGCTCGGCACCGGGGAGCTGTTTTTT.

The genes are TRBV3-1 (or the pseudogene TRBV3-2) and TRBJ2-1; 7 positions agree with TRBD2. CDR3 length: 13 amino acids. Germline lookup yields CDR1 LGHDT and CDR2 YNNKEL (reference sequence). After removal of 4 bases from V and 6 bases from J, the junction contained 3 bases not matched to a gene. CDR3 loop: CASSLGGVNEQFF. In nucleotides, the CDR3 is TGTGCCAGCAGCCTGGGGGGGGTCAATGAGCAGTTCTTC.

CDR3 DNA sequence: TGCGCCAGCAGCTTGGGAGGGACAGGTCTTACCTACGAGCAGTACTTC. Amino acids: CASSLGGTGLTYEQYF. The genes are TRBV5-1 and TRBJ2-7, with TRBD1 matching 8 bases. Looked up from germline, CDR1 is SGHRS and CDR2 is YFSETQ. The CDR3 totals 16 residues. The J segment lost 2 bases and the V segment lost 0 bases, leaving 7 bases of the junction unmatched.

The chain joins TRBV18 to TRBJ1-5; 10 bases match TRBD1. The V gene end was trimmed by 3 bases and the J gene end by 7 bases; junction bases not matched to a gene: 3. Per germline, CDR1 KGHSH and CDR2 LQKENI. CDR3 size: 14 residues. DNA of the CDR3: TGTGCCAGCTCACCGGGACAGGGGAAGCAGCCCCAGCATTTT. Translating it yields CASSPGQGKQPQHF.

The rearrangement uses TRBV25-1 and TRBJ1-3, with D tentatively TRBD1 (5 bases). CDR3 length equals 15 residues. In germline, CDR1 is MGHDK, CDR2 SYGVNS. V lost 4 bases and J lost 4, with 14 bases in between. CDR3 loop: CASSGQGRWGNTIYF. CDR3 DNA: TGTGCCAGCAGTGGTCAGGGACGATGGGGAAACACCATATATTTT.

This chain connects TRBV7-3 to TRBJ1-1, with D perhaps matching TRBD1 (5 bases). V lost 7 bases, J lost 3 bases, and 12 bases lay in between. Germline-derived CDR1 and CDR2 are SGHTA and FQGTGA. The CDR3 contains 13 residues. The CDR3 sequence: CASTLGGDTEAFF. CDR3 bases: TGTGCCAGCACCTTGGGGGGAGACACTGAAGCTTTCTTT.

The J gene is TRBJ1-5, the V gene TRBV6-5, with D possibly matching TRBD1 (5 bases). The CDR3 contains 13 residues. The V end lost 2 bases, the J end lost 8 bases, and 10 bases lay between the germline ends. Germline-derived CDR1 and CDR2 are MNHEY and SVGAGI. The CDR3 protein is CASSYGGKEPQHF. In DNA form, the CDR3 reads TGTGCCAGCAGTTACGGGGGAAAGGAGCCCCAGCATTTT.

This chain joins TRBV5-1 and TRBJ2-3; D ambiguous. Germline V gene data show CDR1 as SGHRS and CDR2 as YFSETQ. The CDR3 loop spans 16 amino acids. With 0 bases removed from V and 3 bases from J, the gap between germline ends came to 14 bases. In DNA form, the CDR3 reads TGCGCCAGCAGCTTGGGTACGTTTTCAAGGACAGATACGCAGTATTTT. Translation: CASSLGTFSRTDTQYF.

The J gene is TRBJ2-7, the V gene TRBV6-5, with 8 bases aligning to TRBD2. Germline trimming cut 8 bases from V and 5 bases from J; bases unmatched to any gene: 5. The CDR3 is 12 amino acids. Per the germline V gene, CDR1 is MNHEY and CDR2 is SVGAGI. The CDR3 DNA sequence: TGTGCCAGCCGCGGGGGGCGAAACGAGCAGTACTTC. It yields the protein CASRGGRNEQYF.

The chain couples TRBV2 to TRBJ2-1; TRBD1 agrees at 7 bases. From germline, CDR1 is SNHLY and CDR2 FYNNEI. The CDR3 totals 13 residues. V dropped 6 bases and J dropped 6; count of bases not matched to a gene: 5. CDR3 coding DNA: TGTGCCAGCAGGATTCAGGGGGTCAATGAGCAGTTCTTC. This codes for CASRIQGVNEQFF.

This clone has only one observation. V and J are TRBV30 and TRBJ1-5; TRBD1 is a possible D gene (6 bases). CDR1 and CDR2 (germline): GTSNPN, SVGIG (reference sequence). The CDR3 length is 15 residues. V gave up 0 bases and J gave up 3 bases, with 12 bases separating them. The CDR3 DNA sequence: TGTGCCTGGAGTGTAACAGGGAGTTACAATCAGCCCCAGCATTTT. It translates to CAWSVTGSYNQPQHF.

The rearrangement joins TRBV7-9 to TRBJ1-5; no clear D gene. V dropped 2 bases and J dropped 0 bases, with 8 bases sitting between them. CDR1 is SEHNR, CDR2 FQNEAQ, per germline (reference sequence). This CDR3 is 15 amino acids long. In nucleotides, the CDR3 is TGTGCCAGCAGCTTAACAGACGGTAGCAATCAGCCCCAGCATTTT. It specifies CASSLTDGSNQPQHF.